This entry concerns a single T cell receptor beta chain. This specimen comes from a study of cytomegalovirus exposure and HLA in healthy donors. Trimming stripped 5 bases from V and 0 bases from J, with 14 bases between. The germline V gene has CDR1 LNHDA and CDR2 SQIVND (reference sequence). This CDR3 has 16 residues. Amplification used 60 Vbeta primers and 13 Jbeta primers. Produced via immunoSEQ multiplex PCR; TCRdb's table is partial and in-frame only. This sample has roughly 180,000 clones, with over 70% found just once. The sequence was obtained from a man aged 25-45 years in good health and CMV-seropositive. Sequenced sample: PBMCs. This chain uses TRBV19 with TRBJ1-3; D unresolved. CDR3 in DNA: TGTGCCAGTAGTCGCCAGAGGGTTGCCTCTGGAAACACCATATATTTT. It is translated as CASSRQRVASGNTIYF.